This T cell receptor (beta chain) is from a study of blood T cell repertoires in COVID-19. Whole-study context: Nucleic acid was either cDNA or gDNA, and it came from T cells, B-cell-depleted T cells, or PBMCs.

Sequenced by immunoSEQ multiplex PCR; TCRdb stores in-frame clones only, minus some. This table has 65,000 to 85,000 clones, under 95% appearing once. The CDR3 spans 15 residues. Germline CDR1 is SNHLY and CDR2 is FYNNEI. With 2 bases removed from V and 8 bases from J, the gap between germline ends came to 16 bases. This TCR was recovered from a human donor in a cohort sampled during active COVID-19. The rearrangement links TRBV2 to TRBJ1-5; TRBD1 is a possible D gene (6 bases). What was sequenced was peripheral blood. The CDR3: CASSEPYGRGKPQHF. For the CDR3, the DNA is TGTGCCAGCAGTGAACCCTATGGCAGGGGCAAGCCCCAGCATTTT.